This T cell receptor (beta chain) was recorded in a study of T cell changes during pregnancy in multiple sclerosis. CDR3 length: 13 amino acids. Looked up from germline, CDR1 is LNHDA and CDR2 is SQIVND (reference sequence). The V segment lost 7 bases and the J segment 0 bases; nucleotides outside the gene matches: 2. Clones were read by immunoSEQ multiplex PCR, and TCRdb kept only the in-frame ones, dropping some. This table has about 36,000 clones, 75% to 90% appearing once. The chain recombines TRBV19 with TRBJ1-1; 7 positions agree with TRBD1. The sequence derives from a female donor with multiple sclerosis, enrolled in a pregnancy study. The material was CD8+ T cells from peripheral blood mononuclear cells, obtained in the third trimester of pregnancy. CDR3 bases: TGTGCCAGTAACAGGGGTTTGAACACTGAAGCTTTCTTT. Translating gives CASNRGLNTEAFF.